The 32 T cell receptor beta chains given below trace back to one sample, sequenced in a study of CD8 T cells in Susac syndrome. cDNA came from about 0.5 to 1 ug RNA primed by random hexamers. Each CDR3 protein is one row after TCRdb ran MiXCR on the immunoSEQ multiplex PCR reads. The sample has under 150,000 distinct CDR3 sequences, about 94% seen once; the top ten hold around 0.12%. Sequencing input: CD4+ T cells from PBMCs. These receptors all come from a human donor with multiple sclerosis.

The chain uses TRBV12-3 or TRBV12-4 and TRBJ1-2, with a tentative D call TRBD1 (6 bases). V lost 3 bases and J lost 8, with 19 bases in between. The CDR3 runs to 15 residues. CDR3 residues: CASSFSLGGGDGYTF. In DNA form, the CDR3 reads TGTGCCAGCAGTTTTAGTCTGGGGGGGGGCGACGGCTACACCTTC.

The CDR3 reads CASSFPGHRELHEQYF. The CDR3 DNA follows: TGTGCCAGCAGTTTCCCGGGCCATAGGGAACTCCACGAGCAGTACTTC. The chain combines TRBV27 with TRBJ2-7; D ambiguous. Per germline, CDR1 MNHEY and CDR2 SMNVEV (reference sequence). The CDR3 covers 16 residues. The V end lost 3 bases, the J end lost 5 bases, and 20 bases lay between the germline ends.

The chain recombines TRBV5-1 with TRBJ2-7, with D possibly matching TRBD2 (5 bases). The CDR3 covers 14 residues. Germline V gene lookup returns CDR1 SGHRS and CDR2 YFSETQ. The V end lost 0 bases, the J end lost 2 bases, and 9 bases lay between the germline ends. CDR3 residues: CASSLGDYPYEQYF. The CDR3 coding sequence is TGCGCCAGCAGCTTGGGCGACTACCCCTACGAGCAGTACTTC.

This chain uses TRBV11-1 with TRBJ2-3; 13 positions agree with TRBD2. This CDR3 comprises 16 residues. Germline V gene data show CDR1 as SGHAT and CDR2 as FQDESV (reference sequence). With 5 bases clipped from V and 6 bases from J, the junction kept 8 bases outside the gene matches. The CDR3 DNA is TGTGCCAGCAGCCCCCGACTAGCGGGGGGCATGGATACGCAGTATTTT. This translates into CASSPRLAGGMDTQYF.

This chain joins TRBV18 and TRBJ2-7; 7 nucleotides match TRBD1. V shed 6 bases and J 2 bases; nucleotides not matched to a gene: 7. The CDR3 is 14 residues long. CDR1 and CDR2 from the germline V gene are KGHSH and LQKENI. As DNA, the CDR3 is TGTGCCAGCTCCGCCGGGACAGTTACCTACGAGCAGTACTTC. Its protein product is CASSAGTVTYEQYF.

V and J are TRBV7-9 and TRBJ2-5; possible D gene TRBD1, 6 bases. CDR3 length equals 14 residues. V lost 4 bases to trimming and J lost 7 bases, with 16 bases between them. Germline V gene lookup returns CDR1 SEHNR and CDR2 FQNEAQ (reference sequence). The CDR3 coding sequence is TGTGCCAGCAGCTCGGGACACGCGGCGGGGACCCAGTACTTC. It encodes CASSSGHAAGTQYF.

This clonotype occurred once. The chain has TRBV30 and TRBJ1-4; possibly TRBD1 for D (5 bases). This CDR3 has 13 amino acids. Per the germline V gene, CDR1 is GTSNPN and CDR2 is SVGIG (reference sequence). Trimming left V 2 bases short and J 8 bases short, with 12 bases between. CDR3 loop: CAWSYGGSEKLFF. Written as DNA, the CDR3 is TGTGCCTGGAGTTATGGGGGGAGCGAAAAACTGTTTTTT.

The chain employs TRBV29-1 and TRBJ2-3; tentatively, D is TRBD1 (6 bases). Trimming pared 6 bases from V and 5 bases from J, leaving 18 bases between. This CDR3 is built from 14 residues. CDR1 is SQVTM, CDR2 ANQGSEA, per germline. CDR3 in amino acids: CSVSFGTTEDTQYF. The DNA of the CDR3 is TGCAGCGTCTCCTTCGGGACAACGGAAGATACGCAGTATTTT.

V gene TRBV7-9 combines with J gene TRBJ2-2; D is uncertain. Per the germline V gene, CDR1 is SEHNR and CDR2 is FQNEAQ (reference sequence). CDR3 length equals 14 residues. The V end lost 6 bases, the J end lost 0 bases, and 8 bases lay between the germline ends. In DNA, the CDR3 is TGTGCCAGCAGGGAAACAGCGAACACCGGGGAGCTGTTTTTT. It yields the protein CASRETANTGELFF.

CDR3 DNA: TGCAGTGCTAGAGAGGCGGGAGGGAAAAACATTCAGTACTTC. This sequence encodes CSAREAGGKNIQYF. The chain is built from TRBV20-1 and TRBJ2-4; 9 bases are shared with TRBD2. CDR1 is DFQATT and CDR2 is SNEGSKA in the germline V gene (reference sequence). V shed 0 bases and J 4 bases; nucleotides not matched to a gene: 1. The length of the CDR3 is 14 residues.

This rearrangement joins TRBV12-3 or TRBV12-4 to TRBJ1-1; unclear D gene. The V gene lost 4 bases and the J gene lost 2 bases, with 8 bases spanning the gap. This CDR3 spans 13 amino acids. This chain's CDR3 is CASSSSANTEAFF. CDR3 nucleotides: TGTGCCAGCAGTTCCTCAGCCAACACTGAAGCTTTCTTT.

The CDR3 here is CATSDSQVGALETQYF. The CDR3 DNA is TGTGCCACCAGTGATTCCCAGGTTGGGGCACTAGAGACCCAGTACTTC. This chain joins TRBV24-1 and TRBJ2-5, with a tentative D call TRBD1 (5 bases). Germline assignment: CDR1 KGHDR and CDR2 SFDVKD. The length of the CDR3 is 16 residues. The V gene lost 2 bases and the J gene lost 4 bases, with 16 bases spanning the gap.

This chain links TRBV10-3 with TRBJ2-7; TRBD1 agrees at 10 bases. The CDR3 consists of 14 residues. The germline gives CDR1 ENHRY, CDR2 SYGVKD. V shed 6 bases and J 5 bases; nucleotides not matched to a gene: 7. CDR3 in DNA: TGTGCCATCAGGGCCGGGACAGGGGCCGACGAGCAGTACTTC. Its protein is CAIRAGTGADEQYF.

The V and J genes are TRBV18 and TRBJ1-1; no firm D call. Trimming stripped 4 bases from V and 8 bases from J, with 8 bases between. This CDR3 region has 11 residues. CDR1 is KGHSH and CDR2 is LQKENI in the germline V gene. CDR3 region: CASSLSGEAFF. CDR3 DNA: TGTGCCAGCTCACTGTCGGGGGAAGCTTTCTTT.

The genes are TRBV12-3 or TRBV12-4 and TRBJ2-3, with 7 bases that match TRBD1. CDR3 length: 13 residues. Trimming at V came to 6 bases and at J to 7 bases, leaving 7 bases not matched to a gene. In nucleotides, the CDR3 is TGTGCCAGCAGCCAGGACAGGTTAAATACGCAGTATTTT. The encoded protein is CASSQDRLNTQYF.

This chain uses TRBV7-2 with TRBJ1-1; possible D gene TRBD1, 6 bases. V was clipped by 2 bases and J by 5 bases, with 18 bases between them. The CDR3 length is 16 residues. The germline V gene has CDR1 SGHTA and CDR2 FQGNSA. CDR3 nucleotide sequence: TGTGCCAGCAGCTTAAACAGGGTCGGAGTGGGGACTGAAGCTTTCTTT. Amino acids: CASSLNRVGVGTEAFF.

The V gene is TRBV18, the J gene TRBJ2-7; TRBD2 aligns across 7 bases. The germline gives CDR1 KGHSH, CDR2 LQKENI. The CDR3 covers 13 residues. Losses at the gene ends were 4 bases for V and 5 bases for J; bases not matched to a gene: 5. For the CDR3, the DNA is TGTGCCAGCTCACGTACTAGCGACCACGAGCAGTACTTC. Protein product: CASSRTSDHEQYF.

The chain employs TRBV30 and TRBJ1-1, with unresolved D. The CDR3 contains 11 residues. Trimming removed 2 bases at V and 4 bases at J, with 5 bases between. Looked up from germline, CDR1 is GTSNPN and CDR2 is SVGIG (reference sequence). The CDR3 DNA reads as TGTGCCTGGAGTCCCGGCACTGAAGCTTTCTTT. This sequence encodes CAWSPGTEAFF.

The rearrangement uses TRBV4-1 and TRBJ2-3; 9 nucleotides align to TRBD2. The CDR3 length is 14 residues. Germline assignment: CDR1 MGHRA and CDR2 YSYEKL. The V gene end was trimmed by 6 bases and the J gene end by 3 bases; junction bases not matched to a gene: 4. Here the CDR3 reads CASRFSGGTDTQYF. In DNA, the CDR3 is TGCGCCAGCAGATTCAGCGGGGGGACAGATACGCAGTATTTT.

The chain links TRBV11-2 to TRBJ2-1; D not resolved. V was trimmed by 3 bases and J by 6 bases, leaving 18 bases between them. CDR1 and CDR2 (germline): SGHAT, FQNNGV. The CDR3 is 16 amino acids. Written as DNA, the CDR3 is TGTGCCAGCAGCTTCTCAAGTAGTGAAGGGTTCAATGAGCAGTTCTTC. Encoded protein: CASSFSSSEGFNEQFF.

The rearrangement joins TRBV20-1 to TRBJ1-4; no clear D gene. CDR1 is DFQATT, CDR2 SNEGSKA, per germline (reference sequence). V was clipped by 3 bases and J by 6 bases, with 11 bases between them. CDR3 length equals 13 residues. The CDR3, as DNA: TGCAGTGCTAGGGCGGGTTTTGATGAAAAACTGTTTTTT. It translates to CSARAGFDEKLFF.

The chain links TRBV7-2 to TRBJ2-6; 7 positions agree with TRBD1. V shed 5 bases and J 0 bases; nucleotides not matched to a gene: 7. CDR3 length: 17 residues. Germline V gives CDR1 SGHTA, CDR2 FQGNSA. CDR3: CASSPPGQSSGANVLTF. CDR3 sequence (DNA): TGTGCCAGCAGCCCCCCGGGACAGAGCTCTGGGGCCAACGTCCTGACTTTC.

The CDR3 here is CAWSVRGIQPQHF. The CDR3 nucleotides read TGTGCCTGGAGTGTAAGGGGGATTCAGCCCCAGCATTTT. The chain has TRBV30 and TRBJ1-5; D is possibly TRBD1 (6 bases). CDR1 GTSNPN and CDR2 SVGIG come from the germline V gene (reference sequence). The V gene lost 0 bases and the J gene lost 6 bases, with 9 bases spanning the gap. This CDR3 comprises 13 residues. The full variable domain, with the rest looked up from reference TRBV30 and TRBJ1-5, is SQTIHQWPATLVQPVGSPLSLECTVEGTSNPNLYWYRQAAGRGLQLLFYSVGIGQISSEVPQNLSASRPQDRQFILSSKKLLLSDSGFYLCAWSVRGIQPQHFGDGTRLSIL.

There are many counts of this clonotype. This chain links TRBV12-3 or TRBV12-4 with TRBJ1-1, with D possibly being TRBD1 (5 bases). The CDR3 is 14 amino acids. V lost 1 base and J lost 1, with 7 bases in between. The CDR3 DNA follows: TGTGCCAGCAGTTTAGGTCAGGGGAACACTGAAGCTTTCTTT. This codes for CASSLGQGNTEAFF.

The genes are TRBV5-1 and TRBJ2-7, with D uncertain. CDR1 is SGHRS, CDR2 YFSETQ, per germline. The CDR3 runs 12 residues. Trimming took off 7 bases at V and 5 bases at J, with 13 bases between the two ends. The CDR3 is CASSRNEDEQYF. DNA for the CDR3: TGCGCCAGCTCGAGAAACGAGGACGAGCAGTACTTC.

V is TRBV7-2 and J is TRBJ2-1; unclear D gene. V was cut by 4 bases and J by 3 bases, with 13 bases left in between. The CDR3 totals 15 residues. Germline CDR1 reads SGHTA; CDR2 reads FQGNSA. CDR3: CASSSGESFYNEQFF. CDR3 nucleotide sequence: TGTGCCAGCAGCTCTGGCGAATCTTTCTACAATGAGCAGTTCTTC.

The V call is TRBV23-1, the J call TRBJ1-2; a possible D gene is TRBD1 (5 bases). TRBV23-1 is filed as an ORF, its function uncertain. V was cut by 0 bases and J by 7 bases, with 18 bases left in between. This CDR3 is built from 16 residues. CDR3 residues: CASSQSRPKGICGYTF. The CDR3 nucleotides are TGCGCCAGCAGTCAATCGCGTCCAAAGGGGATCTGTGGCTACACCTTC.

This clonotype was observed once. The CDR3 is CALSESRAQYF. CDR3 nucleotide sequence: TGTGCCCTTAGTGAAAGCAGAGCGCAGTATTTT. The rearrangement joins TRBV6-1 to TRBJ2-3; D unclear. CDR1 is MNHNS and CDR2 is SASEGT in the germline V gene. The CDR3 runs to 11 residues. The V end was cut by 11 bases, the J end by 10 bases, with 16 bases between.

The rearrangement joins TRBV2 to TRBJ2-7; D is unclear. The length of the CDR3 is 13 residues. The V end was cut by 4 bases, the J end by 0 bases, with 7 bases between. The germline gives CDR1 SNHLY, CDR2 FYNNEI. The DNA for the CDR3 is TGTGCCAGCAGTGGCGCGGCCTCCTACGAGCAGTACTTC. Translated, it gives CASSGAASYEQYF.

This chain joins TRBV18 and TRBJ2-3, with D possibly TRBD2 on 5 matching bases. In germline, CDR1 is KGHSH, CDR2 LQKENI. The CDR3 spans 12 residues. V lost 2 bases, J lost 8 bases, and 8 bases lay in between. CDR3 region: CASSPVEGTQYF. The CDR3 DNA follows: TGTGCCAGCTCACCAGTCGAGGGTACGCAGTATTTT.

The rearrangement joins TRBV6-2 or TRBV6-3 to TRBJ2-6, with 9 nucleotides matching TRBD2. This CDR3 contains 17 residues. Per the germline V gene, CDR1 is MNHEY and CDR2 is SVGEGT. V shed 6 bases, J shed 4 bases, and the junction held 10 bases outside the gene matches. This CDR3 is CASSRTLAGSGANVLTF. The CDR3 bases are TGTGCCAGCAGCCGGACCCTAGCGGGGAGCGGGGCCAACGTCCTGACTTTC.

J is TRBJ1-2 and V is TRBV7-2, with D uncertain. The V end was cut by 0 bases, the J end by 5 bases, with 7 bases between. The CDR3 totals 13 residues. The germline V gene encodes CDR1 SGHTA and CDR2 FQGNSA. CDR3: CASSLATPYGYTF. CDR3 in DNA: TGTGCCAGCAGCTTAGCAACTCCGTATGGCTACACCTTC.